These 2 T cell receptor beta chains were all obtained from the same sample, sequenced in a study of vaccination and CD4 T cells after COVID-19. An Oncomine TCR Beta short-read assay was used to sequence the DNA from cultured CD4+ T cells. TCRdb re-called the PCR reads through MiXCR, storing one row per CDR3 protein. The sample consists of roughly 16,000 distinct CDR3 sequences, more than 50% of them appearing once. The antigens these receptors bind are not known. The treatment here: approximately nine-day PBMC culture with coronavirus spike peptide pools or control peptides (ViraFEST assay). Sequenced input: CD4+ T cells from blood, cultured in vitro. Source of these receptors: a human donor who had recovered from COVID-19.

The J gene is TRBJ2-5, the V gene TRBV7-6; a possible D gene is TRBD2 (6 bases). There are 16 residues in the CDR3. Between the trimmed V and J ends, which lost 5 bases and 2 bases, there was a span of 18 bases. Per germline, CDR1 SGHVS and CDR2 FNYEAQ. The CDR3 sequence is CASSPRGEGPQETQYF. The CDR3 region has the DNA TGTGCCAGCAGCCCCCGCGGGGAAGGGCCTCAAGAGACCCAGTACTTC.

CDR3 residues: CASSYGDRAGEQYF. The DNA of the CDR3 is TGTGCCAGCAGTTACGGGGACAGGGCTGGGGAGCAGTACTTC. The V gene is TRBV6-5, the J gene TRBJ2-7, with 9 bases matching TRBD1. The CDR3 sequence is 14 residues long. The V gene's germline CDR1 is MNHEY and CDR2 SVGAGI. V gave up 2 bases and J gave up 7 bases; unmatched junction bases: 6.